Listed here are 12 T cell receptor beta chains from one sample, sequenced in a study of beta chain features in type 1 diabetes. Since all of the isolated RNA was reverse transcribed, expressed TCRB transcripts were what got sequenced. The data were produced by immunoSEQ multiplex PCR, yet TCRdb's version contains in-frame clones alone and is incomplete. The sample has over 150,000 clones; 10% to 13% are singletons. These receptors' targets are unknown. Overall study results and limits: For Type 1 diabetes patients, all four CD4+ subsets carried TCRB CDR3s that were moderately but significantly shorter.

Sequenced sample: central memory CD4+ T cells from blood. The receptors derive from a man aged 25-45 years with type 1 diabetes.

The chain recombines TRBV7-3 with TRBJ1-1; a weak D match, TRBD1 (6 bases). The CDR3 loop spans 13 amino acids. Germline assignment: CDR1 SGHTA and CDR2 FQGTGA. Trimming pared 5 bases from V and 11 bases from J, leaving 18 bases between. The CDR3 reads CASSPTYGGLAFF. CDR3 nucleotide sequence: TGTGCCAGCAGCCCCACGTATGGGGGCCTGGCTTTCTTT.

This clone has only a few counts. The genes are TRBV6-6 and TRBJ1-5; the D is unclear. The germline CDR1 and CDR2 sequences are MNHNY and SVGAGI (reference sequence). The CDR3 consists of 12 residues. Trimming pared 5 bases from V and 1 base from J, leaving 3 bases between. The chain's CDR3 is CASSESNQPQHF. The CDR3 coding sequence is TGTGCCAGCAGTGAGAGCAATCAGCCCCAGCATTTT.

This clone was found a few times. CDR3 in DNA: TGTGCCAGCAGCTTACAGGGCCGGTACGAGCAGTACTTC. This encodes CASSLQGRYEQYF. V gene TRBV7-9 combines with J gene TRBJ2-7, with D possibly being TRBD1 (5 bases). Between the trimmed V and J ends, which lost 2 bases and 4 bases, there was a span of 9 bases. Germline V CDR1 and CDR2: SEHNR, FQNEAQ (reference sequence). The CDR3 is 13 residues long. The full variable domain, rest sourced from reference TRBV7-9 and TRBJ2-7, is DTGVSQNPRHKITKRGQNVTFRCDPISEHNRLYWYRQTLGQGPEFLTYFQNEAQLEKSRLLSDRFSAERPKGSFSTLEIQRTEQGDSAMYLCASSLQGRYEQYFGPGTRLTVT.

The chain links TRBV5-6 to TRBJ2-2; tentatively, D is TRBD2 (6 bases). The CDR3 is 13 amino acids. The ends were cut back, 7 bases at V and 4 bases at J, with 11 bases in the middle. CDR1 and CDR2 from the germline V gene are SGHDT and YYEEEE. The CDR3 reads CASSGLTTGELFF. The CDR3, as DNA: TGTGCCAGCTCGGGACTCACCACCGGGGAGCTGTTTTTT.

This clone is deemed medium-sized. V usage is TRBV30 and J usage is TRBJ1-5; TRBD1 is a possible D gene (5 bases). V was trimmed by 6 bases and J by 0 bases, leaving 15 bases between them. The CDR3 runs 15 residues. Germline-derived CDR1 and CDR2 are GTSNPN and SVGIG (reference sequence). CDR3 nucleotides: TGTGCCTGCCATAAGGGGAAACATAGCAATCAGCCCCAGCATTTT. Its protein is CACHKGKHSNQPQHF.

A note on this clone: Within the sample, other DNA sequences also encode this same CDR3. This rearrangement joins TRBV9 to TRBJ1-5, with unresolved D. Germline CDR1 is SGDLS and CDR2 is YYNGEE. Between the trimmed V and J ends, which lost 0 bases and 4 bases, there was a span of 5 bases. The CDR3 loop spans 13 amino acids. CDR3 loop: CASSVEPNQPQHF. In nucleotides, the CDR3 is TGTGCCAGCAGCGTAGAGCCAAATCAGCCCCAGCATTTT.

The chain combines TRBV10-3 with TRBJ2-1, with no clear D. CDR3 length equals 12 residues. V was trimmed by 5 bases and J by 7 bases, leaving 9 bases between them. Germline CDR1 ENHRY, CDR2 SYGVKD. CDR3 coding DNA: TGTGCCATCAGTACTGCGGAAAATGAGCAGTTCTTC. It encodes CAISTAENEQFF.

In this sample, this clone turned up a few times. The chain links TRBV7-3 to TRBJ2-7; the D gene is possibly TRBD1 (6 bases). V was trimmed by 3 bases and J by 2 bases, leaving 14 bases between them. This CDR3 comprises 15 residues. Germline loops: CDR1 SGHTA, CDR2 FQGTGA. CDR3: CASSLGTGNTYEQYF. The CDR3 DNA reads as TGTGCCAGCAGCTTGGGTACAGGGAATACCTACGAGCAGTACTTC.

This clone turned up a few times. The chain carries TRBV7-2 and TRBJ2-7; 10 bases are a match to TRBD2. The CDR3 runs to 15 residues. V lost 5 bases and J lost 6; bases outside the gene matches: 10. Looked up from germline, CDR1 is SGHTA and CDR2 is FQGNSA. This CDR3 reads CASSPALAGVSEQYF. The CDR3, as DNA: TGTGCCAGCAGCCCGGCGCTAGCGGGAGTCAGCGAGCAGTACTTC.

The CDR3 loop is CASSLAREYGYTF. CDR3 in DNA: TGTGCCAGCAGCTTAGCGCGGGAGTATGGCTACACCTTC. The V and J genes are TRBV7-8 and TRBJ1-2, with D unresolved. The CDR3 sequence is 13 residues long. Germline CDR1 reads SGHVS; CDR2 reads FQNEAQ. V dropped 0 bases and J dropped 5 bases, with 7 bases sitting between them.

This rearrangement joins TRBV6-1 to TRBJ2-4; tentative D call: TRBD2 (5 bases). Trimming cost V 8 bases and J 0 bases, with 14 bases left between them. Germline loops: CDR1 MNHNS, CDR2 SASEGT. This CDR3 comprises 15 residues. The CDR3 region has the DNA TGTGCCAGCGGTAACAGCGGCCTAGCCAAAAACATTCAGTACTTC. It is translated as CASGNSGLAKNIQYF.

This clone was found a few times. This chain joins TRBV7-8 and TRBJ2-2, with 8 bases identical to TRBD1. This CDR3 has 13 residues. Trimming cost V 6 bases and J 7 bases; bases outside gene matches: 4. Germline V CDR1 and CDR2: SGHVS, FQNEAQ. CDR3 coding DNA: TGTGCCAGCAGATATACAGGGGGCGGGGAGCTGTTTTTT. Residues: CASRYTGGGELFF.